This entry lists 25 T cell receptor beta chains sequenced from one sample in a study of blood T cells in healthy people across ages (dated by TCRdb to about 2015). The method behind the library was 5' RACE. TCRdb records Illumina HiSeq 2500 as the sequencer. A second 7 to 11 cycle PCR used a sample-barcoded 5' primer and a J-beta primer mix. TCRdb reprocessing: public reads trimmed at Q25 with fastp, clones called with MiXCR, in-frame beta chains kept. Identical CDR3 proteins give one entry, which carries the most common genes and DNA. This sample gives about 730,000 distinct CDR3 sequences in total; roughly 41% of them show up just once. The ten largest clones capture 20% to 25% of the sample. Sequences were obtained from blood. These receptors came from a woman aged 60-75 years in good health.

The chain combines TRBV27 with TRBJ2-7; D is uncertain. Germline-derived CDR1 and CDR2 are MNHEY and SMNVEV (reference sequence). Deletions cut 2 bases from V and 1 base from J, with 15 bases between. CDR3 size: 16 residues. The CDR3 DNA sequence: TGTGCCAGCAGTTTAAAGGAGACACGCCATTCCTACGAGCAGTACTTC. Protein product: CASSLKETRHSYEQYF.

This clonotype was counted ten times or more. The genes are TRBV3-1 and TRBJ2-1; 9 bases agree with TRBD2. CDR3 length: 14 amino acids. Per the germline V gene, CDR1 is LGHDT and CDR2 is YNNKEL (reference sequence). J was trimmed by 10 bases and V by 2 bases; bases with no gene match: 6. The CDR3 spells CASSQRLAAREQFF. In DNA form, the CDR3 reads TGTGCCAGCAGCCAAAGACTAGCGGCTAGGGAGCAGTTCTTC.

This chain uses TRBV7-9 with TRBJ1-6, with D tentatively TRBD1 (6 bases). V gave up 5 bases and J gave up 3 bases, with 14 bases separating them. This CDR3 is built from 16 residues. CDR1 is SEHNR, CDR2 FQNEAQ, per germline (reference sequence). The CDR3 DNA reads TGTGCCAGCAGCACACACACAGGGTACTATAATTCACCCCTCCACTTT. It is translated as CASSTHTGYYNSPLHF.

V usage is TRBV6-6 and J usage is TRBJ2-7; D is tentatively TRBD1 or TRBD2 (5 bases each). The CDR3 spans 14 residues. V was cut by 5 bases and J by 3 bases, with 14 bases left in between. From germline, CDR1 is MNHNY and CDR2 SVGAGI (reference sequence). CDR3 coding DNA: TGTGCCAGCAGTCCTGGGACCTATCTCTACGAGCAGTACTTC. Amino acids: CASSPGTYLYEQYF.

This clonotype has more than one count but fewer than ten. V and J are TRBV10-1 and TRBJ2-3, with TRBD2 matching 15 bases. J was trimmed by 5 bases and V by 3 bases; bases with no gene match: 6. Looked up from germline, CDR1 is WNHNN and CDR2 is SYGVQD (reference sequence). The CDR3 runs to 17 residues. The chain's CDR3 is CASSDEGTSGGKDTQYF. The DNA of the CDR3 is TGCGCCAGCAGTGACGAGGGGACTAGCGGGGGGAAAGATACGCAGTATTTT.

The rearrangement links TRBV5-1 to TRBJ2-7, with D unresolved. The CDR3 extends over 13 amino acids. Trimming shortened V by 0 bases and J by 10 bases, and 14 bases separated the two germline ends. Germline V CDR1 and CDR2: SGHRS, YFSETQ. The CDR3 protein is CASSLEGPGQQYF. CDR3 sequence (DNA): TGCGCCAGCAGCTTGGAAGGGCCCGGTCAACAGTACTTC. Variable domain in full (rest from reference TRBV5-1 and TRBJ2-7): KAGVTQTPRYLIKTRGQQVTLSCSPISGHRSVSWYQQTPGQGLQFLFEYFSETQRNKGNFPGRFSGRQFSNSRSEMNVSTLELGDSALYLCASSLEGPGQQYFGPGTRLTVT.

To note about this clonotype: This clone may be a read error of a much larger clone one base away. The chain is built from TRBV3-1 and TRBJ2-7; D is perhaps TRBD2 (6 bases). This CDR3 region has 14 residues. The germline V gene encodes CDR1 LGHDT and CDR2 YNNKEL (reference sequence). The CDR3 DNA is TGTGCCGGCAGCCAACGGGAGAAACTCTACGAGCAGTACTTC. Translation: CAGSQREKLYEQYF.

In regard to this clonotype: A read error may explain this, as a much larger clone is one base away. The J gene is TRBJ2-5, the V gene TRBV29-1; D is perhaps TRBD1 or TRBD2 (5 bases each). With 5 bases removed from V and 11 bases from J, the gap between germline ends came to 21 bases. Germline values: CDR1 SQVTM, CDR2 ANQGSEA. The CDR3 loop spans 13 amino acids. The CDR3 DNA reads as TGCAGCGTTCACCGGGACGGCCACAATGAGCAGTACTTC. This encodes CSVHRDGHNEQYF. Variable domain in full (rest from reference TRBV29-1 and TRBJ2-5): SAVISQKPSRDICQRGTSLTIQCQVDSQVTMMFWYRQQPGQSLTLIATANQGSEATYESGFVIDKFPISRPNLTFSTLTVSNMSPEDSSIYLCSVHRDGHNEQYFGPGTRLLVL.

The rearrangement links TRBV11-2 to TRBJ1-4; a weak D match, TRBD1 (6 bases). The V gene lost 4 bases and the J gene lost 8 bases, with 17 bases spanning the gap. From germline, CDR1 is SGHAT and CDR2 FQNNGV. The CDR3 has 15 residues. CDR3 protein: CASSSPRDNWEKLFF. CDR3 nucleotides: TGTGCCAGCAGCTCACCGCGGGACAACTGGGAAAAACTGTTTTTT.

This CDR3 reads CASSFYGETQYF. DNA for the CDR3: TGTGCCAGCAGCTTTTACGGGGAGACCCAGTACTTC. This chain links TRBV7-2 with TRBJ2-5; D gene ambiguous. The V gene's germline CDR1 is SGHTA and CDR2 FQGNSA. The V end lost 3 bases, the J end lost 5 bases, and 7 bases lay between the germline ends. The CDR3 consists of 12 residues.

The V and J genes are TRBV29-1 and TRBJ2-2; D remains unclear. CDR3 length equals 12 residues. Trimming took 8 bases from V and 0 from J, leaving 7 bases between them. CDR1 SQVTM and CDR2 ANQGSEA come from the germline V gene. The CDR3 spells CSINTNTGELFF. Written as DNA, the CDR3 is TGCAGCATAAACACGAACACCGGGGAGCTGTTTTTT.

The rearrangement joins TRBV9 to TRBJ2-3, with 9 bases that match TRBD1. Germline assignment: CDR1 SGDLS and CDR2 YYNGEE. Trimming took 0 bases from V and 3 from J; bases not matched to a gene: 5. The CDR3 has 16 amino acids. CDR3 DNA: TGTGCCAGCAGCGTAGTAACAGGGGGCCTGACAGATACGCAGTATTTT. As protein: CASSVVTGGLTDTQYF.

The gene calls are TRBV14 and TRBJ2-3; 9 bases align to TRBD2. V shed 3 bases, J shed 8 bases, and the junction held 12 bases outside the gene matches. The CDR3 spans 16 residues. Germline CDR1 reads SGHDN; CDR2 reads FVKESK. Here the CDR3 reads CASSQGLAPGAGTQYF. In DNA form, the CDR3 reads TGTGCCAGCAGCCAGGGACTAGCCCCGGGGGCGGGTACGCAGTATTTT.

This clonotype was detected only a few times. V is TRBV20-1 and J is TRBJ1-4, with 8 nucleotides matching TRBD1. The CDR3 totals 13 residues. Germline-derived CDR1 and CDR2 are DFQATT and SNEGSKA (reference sequence). The CDR3 DNA reads TGCAGCGCACGGCAGGGGGCTCGTGAAAAACTGTTTTTT. Translating it yields CSARQGAREKLFF.

The rearrangement joins TRBV12-3 or TRBV12-4 to TRBJ2-7; no clear D gene. This CDR3 contains 14 residues. V shed 5 bases and J shed 5 bases, with 16 bases lying between them. CDR3: CASSVGSKIDEQYF. CDR3 nucleotides: TGTGCCAGCAGTGTCGGCAGTAAGATCGACGAGCAGTACTTC.

V is TRBV11-2 and J is TRBJ2-4, with a weak D call TRBD2 (7 bases). Germline values: CDR1 SGHAT, CDR2 FQNNGV. Trimming cost V 5 bases and J 1 base, with 21 bases left between them. The CDR3 covers 18 residues. The CDR3 DNA is TGTGCCAGCAGCCCCTCAGGGGAGGGGGGGTTGGCCAAAAACATTCAGTACTTC. Amino acids: CASSPSGEGGLAKNIQYF.

This clonotype was detected ten times or more. V is TRBV10-3 and J is TRBJ2-7; 10 bases agree with TRBD1. V shed 6 bases, J shed 3 bases, and the junction held 8 bases outside the gene matches. The CDR3 loop spans 15 amino acids. Germline assignment: CDR1 ENHRY and CDR2 SYGVKD. CDR3 protein: CAIRPGTGDLYEQYF. The CDR3 DNA is TGTGCCATCAGACCCGGGACAGGGGACCTCTACGAGCAGTACTTC.

The rearrangement uses TRBV20-1 and TRBJ2-1, with no clear D. This CDR3 region has 13 residues. V lost 3 bases to trimming and J lost 0 bases, with 6 bases between them. The germline V gene encodes CDR1 DFQATT and CDR2 SNEGSKA (reference sequence). CDR3 sequence (DNA): TGCAGTGCTAGGGCCCGCTCCTACAATGAGCAGTTCTTC. This translates into CSARARSYNEQFF.

This clonotype has just a few counts. V gene TRBV10-3 combines with J gene TRBJ2-3; 7 nucleotides agree with TRBD2. The CDR3 extends over 17 amino acids. V trimming: 4 bases; J trimming: 2 bases; junction bases outside the gene matches: 12. Germline V gene data show CDR1 as ENHRY and CDR2 as SYGVKD. DNA of the CDR3: TGTGCCATCAGTGGTTGGGGTGGGACTATTACCACAGATACGCAGTATTTT. This codes for CAISGWGGTITTDTQYF.

This clonotype was counted a single time. This chain joins TRBV20-1 and TRBJ2-1; D gene ambiguous. This CDR3 region has 16 residues. Between the trimmed V and J ends, which lost 5 bases and 6 bases, there was a span of 23 bases. The germline gives CDR1 DFQATT, CDR2 SNEGSKA (reference sequence). The CDR3 DNA reads as TGCAGTGCTGGCTCCACGAACAGTGAATTCACCAATGAGCAGTTCTTC. Its protein product is CSAGSTNSEFTNEQFF.

In its sample, this clonotype was seen a few times. The chain joins TRBV12-3 or TRBV12-4 to TRBJ2-5; 10 nucleotides line up with TRBD2. This CDR3 region has 16 residues. The V segment lost 4 bases and the J segment 7 bases; nucleotides outside the gene matches: 12. The CDR3 loop is CASSSMGAGGPVTQYF. CDR3 DNA: TGTGCCAGCAGTTCCATGGGAGCGGGGGGGCCTGTGACCCAGTACTTC.

This rearrangement joins TRBV12-3 or TRBV12-4 to TRBJ2-3, with 7 nucleotides matching TRBD1. The CDR3 is 14 residues long. With 6 bases clipped from V and 6 bases from J, the junction kept 9 bases outside the gene matches. The DNA for the CDR3 is TGTGCCAGCAGCTACGGGACAGCTGATGATACGCAGTATTTT. Its translation: CASSYGTADDTQYF.

J is TRBJ2-1 and V is TRBV11-2, with D tentatively TRBD2 (5 bases). CDR3 length equals 14 residues. Trimming took 8 bases from V and 6 from J, leaving 17 bases between them. Germline V lookup: CDR1 SGHAT, CDR2 FQNNGV. CDR3 nucleotides: TGTGCCAGCCGAAGGACTTGGTCTTCCAATGAGCAGTTCTTC. This encodes CASRRTWSSNEQFF. The whole variable domain, remainder taken from reference TRBV11-2 and TRBJ2-1, is EAGVAQSPRYKIIEKRQSVAFWCNPISGHATLYWYQQILGQGPKLLIQFQNNGVVDDSQLPKDRFSAERLKGVDSTLKIQPAKLEDSAVYLCASRRTWSSNEQFFGPGTRLTVL.

This chain joins TRBV7-9 and TRBJ2-4; D remains ambiguous. Near its end, the DNA agrees better with TRBJ2-7, so the J call may be wrong. There are 11 residues in the CDR3. Germline CDR1 and CDR2: SEHNR and FQNEAQ (reference sequence). The CDR3 DNA reads as TGTGCCAGCAGCAAAGACAACGAGCAGTACTTC. As protein: CASSKDNEQYF.

This clonotype has more than one count but fewer than ten. This chain joins TRBV3-1 and TRBJ2-1; 11 bases map to TRBD2. V shed 0 bases, J shed 0 bases, and the junction held 7 bases outside the gene matches. This CDR3 comprises 19 residues. The germline V gene has CDR1 LGHDT and CDR2 YNNKEL (reference sequence). As DNA, the CDR3 is TGTGCCAGCAGCCAAGATAGGGCTAGCGGGGGGAGCTCCTACAATGAGCAGTTCTTC. Its protein is CASSQDRASGGSSYNEQFF.